This T cell receptor beta chain appears in the sequencing data of a study of T cell responses to AZD1222 COVID-19 vaccine. Study findings and constraints: Donors were largely white British and mainly female; clonal diversity was possibly underestimated. Among AZD1222 vaccinees, only five or six were seropositive at baseline.

V was shortened by 6 bases and J by 4 bases, with 18 bases between the two germline ends. Looked up from germline, CDR1 is MNHEY and CDR2 is SVGAGI. The CDR3 contains 15 residues. Only in-frame clones appear in the TCRdb table, and some are missing; sequencing was by immunoSEQ multiplex PCR. Of about 110,000 clones detected, around 90% appear once; the ten largest clones hold approximately 1.2%. Note on this clone: Its antigen is still unknown.

Sequenced material: peripheral blood, taken on day 0 of AZD1222 vaccination. The V and J genes are TRBV6-5 and TRBJ1-1; tentative D call: TRBD1 (6 bases). The receptor was derived from an adult in good health. The CDR3 protein is CASSRVGGAFTEAFF. The CDR3 DNA reads TGTGCCAGCAGCCGCGTCGGGGGGGCGTTCACTGAAGCTTTCTTT.